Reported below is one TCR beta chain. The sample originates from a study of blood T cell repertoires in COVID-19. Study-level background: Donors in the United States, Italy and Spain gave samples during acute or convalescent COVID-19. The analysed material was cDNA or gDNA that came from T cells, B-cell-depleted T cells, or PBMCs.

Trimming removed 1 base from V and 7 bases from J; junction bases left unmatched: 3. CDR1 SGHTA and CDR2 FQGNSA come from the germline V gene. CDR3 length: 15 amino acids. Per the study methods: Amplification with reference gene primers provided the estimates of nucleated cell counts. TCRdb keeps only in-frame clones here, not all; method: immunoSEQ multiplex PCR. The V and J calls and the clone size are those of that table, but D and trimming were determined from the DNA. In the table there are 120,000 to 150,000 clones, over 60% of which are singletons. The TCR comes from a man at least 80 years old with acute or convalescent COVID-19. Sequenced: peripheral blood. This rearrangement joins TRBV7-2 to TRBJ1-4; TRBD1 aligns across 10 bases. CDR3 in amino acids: CASSLVGTGAEKLFF. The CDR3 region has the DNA TGTGCCAGCAGCTTAGTTGGGACAGGGGCTGAAAAACTGTTTTTT.